This T cell receptor beta chain was captured by sequencing in a study of CD8 T cells in Susac syndrome (dated by TCRdb to between 2017 and 2020). Background for the entire study: Among the sequenced Susac syndrome patients, 5 or 6 had clinically active disease and about eight were in clinical remission. Clonality of the CD8+ T cell repertoire was compared between about a dozen healthy donors, roughly 14 Susac syndrome patients and around 15 multiple sclerosis patients. At blood withdrawal, Susac syndrome patients were either therapy-naive, taking corticosteroids (in some cases with IVIg as well), or taking IVIg alone. Whether CD8+ T cell activation and differentiation in Susac syndrome was antigen driven was tested using repertoire sequencing. General findings and caveats noted by the study authors: Looking at Susac-specific public clones, the researchers identified 15 to 20 in the total CD8+ repertoire and roughly 5 in the CD8+ TEMRA repertoire. Susac syndrome CD8+ repertoires showed clonal expansion, highest in CD8+ TEMRA cells and greater in clinically active than remitting patients. The study acknowledged that relatively few individuals were included in the TCR sequencing and HLA analysis.

Turning to this clonotype: The target of this receptor is not known. Base qualities are not at hand, and no much larger clone is one base apart.

Peripheral blood CD8+ and CD4+ T cells from healthy donors, Susac syndrome patients and multiple sclerosis patients were profiled by high-throughput TCR beta sequencing. Susac syndrome patients met recently defined diagnostic criteria for definite or probable disease. CD8+ TEMRA cells were enriched by FACS, while bulk CD8+ and CD4+ T cells were purified by magnetic negative isolation. Blood was drawn into EDTA tubes, processed within 24 hours, and PBMCs were isolated by density gradient centrifugation. PBMCs intended for TCR sequencing were cryopreserved in liquid nitrogen and thawed later in a water bath at 37 degrees C. The sorted or isolated CD4+, CD8+ and CD8+ TEMRA cells had a purity of 90% or higher. RNA was extracted using the RNeasy kit, and about 0.45 to 1 ug of the RNA was reverse transcribed with random hexamers. The immunoSEQ multiplex PCR assay, which covers 54 Vbeta and 13 Jbeta segments, was used to amplify TCR beta CDR3 regions. Bias from PCR amplification was corrected by using a synthetic template baseline for primer optimization and for computational correction. The source study handled its data this way. Reads were annotated to V, D and J genes per IMGT and analyzed with immunoSEQ Analyzer, keeping only productive sequences. To calculate clonality, Shannon entropy was normalized by log2 of the number of productive unique sequences and then subtracted from one. Public and private clones were assessed among the 100 most prevalent clones of each patient and control. Susac-specific clones were defined as absent from healthy and MS cohorts, 1052 published viral clones and other ImmuneACCESS disease sequences. TCRdb reran the public reads through fastp at Q25 and MiXCR, keeping productive beta chains. CDR3 protein sequences are deduplicated, and each keeps its most common genes and DNA. These V and J calls rely on TCRdb rather than the paper's analysis. The sample data list nearly 110,000 distinct CDR3 sequences, and roughly 95% of these were observed just once. Of the sample, about 0.42% falls within the top ten clones.

V is shortened by 7 bases, J by 12 bases, and the region joining them spans 13 bases. Measured from the cysteine to the phenylalanine, the CDR3 is 12 residues long. The CDR3 DNA has 36 bases and is translated from base 1. The germline V gene encodes CDR1 MGHDK and CDR2 SYGVNS. The receptor's source is a human donor with Susac syndrome. The chain joins TRBV25-1 to TRBJ1-6; the best D guess is TRBD1, with 5 bases matching. The sequenced sample consisted of CD8+ T cells from PBMCs. The DNA reads TGTGCCAGCACGTATGGGGGTAAACCCCTCCACTTT. Protein translation: CASTYGGKPLHF.